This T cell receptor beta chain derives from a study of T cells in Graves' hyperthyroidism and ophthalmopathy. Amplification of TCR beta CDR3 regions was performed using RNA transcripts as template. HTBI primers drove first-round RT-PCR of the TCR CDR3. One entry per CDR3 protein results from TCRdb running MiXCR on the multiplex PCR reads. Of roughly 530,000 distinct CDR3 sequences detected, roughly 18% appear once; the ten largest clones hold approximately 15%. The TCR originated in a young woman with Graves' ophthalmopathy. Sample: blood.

The CDR3: CASRDGGANTGELFF. CDR3 nucleotide sequence: TGTGCCAGCAGGGACGGGGGAGCGAACACCGGGGAGCTGTTTTTT. The chain employs TRBV7-8 and TRBJ2-2; tentatively, D is TRBD2 (6 bases). In germline, CDR1 is SGHVS, CDR2 FQNEAQ. V was pared by 6 bases and J by 0 bases, with 11 bases between. The CDR3 spans 15 residues.